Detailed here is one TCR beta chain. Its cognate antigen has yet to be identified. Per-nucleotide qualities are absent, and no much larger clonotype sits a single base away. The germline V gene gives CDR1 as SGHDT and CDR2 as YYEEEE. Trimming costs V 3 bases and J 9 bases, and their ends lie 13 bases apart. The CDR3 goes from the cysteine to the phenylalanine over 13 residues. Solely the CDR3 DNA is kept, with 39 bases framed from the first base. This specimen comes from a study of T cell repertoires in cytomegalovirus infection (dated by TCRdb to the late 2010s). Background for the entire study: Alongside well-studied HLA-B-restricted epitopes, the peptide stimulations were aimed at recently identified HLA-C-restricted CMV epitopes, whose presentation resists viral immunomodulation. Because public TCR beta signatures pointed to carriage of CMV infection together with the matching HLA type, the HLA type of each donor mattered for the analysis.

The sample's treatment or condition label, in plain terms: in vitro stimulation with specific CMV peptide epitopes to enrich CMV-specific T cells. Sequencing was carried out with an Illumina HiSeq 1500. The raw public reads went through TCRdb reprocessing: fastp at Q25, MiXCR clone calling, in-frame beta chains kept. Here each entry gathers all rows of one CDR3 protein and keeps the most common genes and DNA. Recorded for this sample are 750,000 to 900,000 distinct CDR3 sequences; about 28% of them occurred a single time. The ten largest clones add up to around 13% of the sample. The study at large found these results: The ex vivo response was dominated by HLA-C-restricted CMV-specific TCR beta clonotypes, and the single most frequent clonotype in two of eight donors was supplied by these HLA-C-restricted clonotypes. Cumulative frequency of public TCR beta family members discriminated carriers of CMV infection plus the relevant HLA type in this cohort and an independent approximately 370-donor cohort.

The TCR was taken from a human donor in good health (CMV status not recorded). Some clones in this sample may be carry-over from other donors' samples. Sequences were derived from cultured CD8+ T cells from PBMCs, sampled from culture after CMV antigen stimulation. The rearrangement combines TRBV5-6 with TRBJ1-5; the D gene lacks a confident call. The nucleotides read TGTGCCAGCAGCTCAGGAGTCTGGGGGCCCCAGCATTTT. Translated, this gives CASSSGVWGPQHF.